This T cell receptor beta chain was captured by sequencing in a study of T cells expressing NK-cell markers. Study information: The authors sequenced eight donors, of whom seven were HCMV-seropositive and one was seronegative.

With the 5' RACE reads reprocessed, TCRdb shows one record per CDR3 protein and no DNA. This table lists about 390,000 distinct CDR3 sequences. This CDR3 contains 16 residues. Germline V gene lookup returns CDR1 DFQATT and CDR2 SNEGSKA (reference sequence). Sequencing input: blood T cells: a sorted CD56 or NKG2C T cell subset, CD4+ or CD8+ T cells, or bulk PBMC T cells (not recorded which). V is TRBV20-1 and J is TRBJ2-5; no DNA is available, so the TRBD2 call from TCRdb remains unchecked. The clonotype was recovered from a woman in her forties or fifties in good health. The CDR3 spells CSARDLSGREGETQYF.